This record looks at one T cell receptor beta chain sequence and its context. This sample was included in a study of blood T cell repertoires in COVID-19. Study-level information: Material from acute and convalescent COVID-19 was sourced from the United States, Italy and Spain.

Repertoires were generated with immunoSEQ multiplex PCR, while TCRdb's copy carries only in-frame clones and drops some. The sample records more than 85,000 clones, approximately 90% being singletons. In Seattle, patients joined the study during active infection and were tracked longitudinally. CDR3 length: 13 residues. Between the trimmed V and J ends, which lost 8 bases and 0 bases, there was a span of 10 bases. CDR1 and CDR2 from the germline V gene are LNHDA and SQIVND (reference sequence). Sample: peripheral blood. This sequence originates from a human donor with COVID-19, enrolled during active disease. The donor label of this sample is uncertain. This chain joins TRBV19 and TRBJ1-1; no clear D gene. This chain's CDR3 is CASATLLNTEAFF. The CDR3 DNA reads TGTGCCAGTGCTACTTTACTGAACACTGAAGCTTTCTTT.